The text below deals with one TCR beta chain. The data originate from a study of blood T cell repertoires in COVID-19. The ends were cut back, 0 bases at V and 5 bases at J, with 14 bases in the middle. The CDR3 sequence is 16 residues long. Looked up from germline, CDR1 is MGHRA and CDR2 is YSYEKL. Assay: immunoSEQ multiplex PCR; the TCRdb copy retains only in-frame clones and omits some. The table lists about 100,000 clones, around four fifths of them singletons. This TCR was sampled from a woman between 65 and 79 years old with acute or convalescent COVID-19. Input material: peripheral blood. V and J are TRBV4-1 and TRBJ2-1; TRBD1 might be the D (6 bases). The CDR3 DNA reads TGCGCCAGCAGCCAAGAGGGCACAGGGTTGGACAATGAGCAGTTCTTC. This sequence encodes CASSQEGTGLDNEQFF.